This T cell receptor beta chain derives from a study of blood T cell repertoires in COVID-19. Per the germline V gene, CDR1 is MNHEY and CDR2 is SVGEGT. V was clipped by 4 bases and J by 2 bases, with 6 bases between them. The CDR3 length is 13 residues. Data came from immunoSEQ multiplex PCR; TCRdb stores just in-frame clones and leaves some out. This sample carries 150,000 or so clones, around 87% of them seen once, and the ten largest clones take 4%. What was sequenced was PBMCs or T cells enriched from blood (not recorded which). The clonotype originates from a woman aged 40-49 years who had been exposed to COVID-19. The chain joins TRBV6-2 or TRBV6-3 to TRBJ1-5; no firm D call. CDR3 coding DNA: TGTGCCAGCAGTTTACTGGGCAATCAGCCCCAGCATTTT. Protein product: CASSLLGNQPQHF.